This T cell receptor (beta chain) was recorded in a study of blood T cells in healthy people across ages. Study-wide results and caveats: Samples with more naive T cells showed higher observed beta diversity.

A J-beta primer mix and a sample-barcoded 5' primer were used in a second PCR of about 7 to 12 cycles. Per-sample output comprised a minimum of 2.5 million paired-end reads containing CDR3. TCRdb called the 5' RACE reads again in MiXCR, with one record for every CDR3 protein. The sample carries some 1.5 million distinct CDR3 sequences, roughly 43% recorded once. The V and J ends lost 8 bases and 2 bases respectively, with 7 bases between them. The CDR3 runs to 11 residues. The germline V gene has CDR1 MDHEN and CDR2 SYDVKM. In the case of this clonotype: Its antigen is unknown.

The clonotype was recovered from a woman younger than 35 in good health. The chain couples TRBV28 to TRBJ2-7; D tentatively reads TRBD1 or TRBD2 (5 bases each). The source material was blood. CDR3 DNA: TGTGCCAGCGGGGGAACCTACGAGCAGTACTTC. It yields the protein CASGGTYEQYF. Full variable domain (rest looked up from reference TRBV28 and TRBJ2-7): DVKVTQSSRYLVKRTGEKVFLECVQDMDHENMFWYRQDPGLGLRLIYFSYDVKMKEKGDIPEGYSVSREKKERFSLILESASTNQTSMYLCASGGTYEQYFGPGTRLTVT.